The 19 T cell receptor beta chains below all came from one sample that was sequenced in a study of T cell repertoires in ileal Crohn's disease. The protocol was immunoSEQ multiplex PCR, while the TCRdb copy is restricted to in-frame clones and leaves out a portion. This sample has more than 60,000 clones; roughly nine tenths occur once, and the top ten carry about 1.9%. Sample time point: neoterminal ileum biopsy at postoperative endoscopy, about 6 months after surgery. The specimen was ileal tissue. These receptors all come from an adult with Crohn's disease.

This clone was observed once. DNA for the CDR3: TGTGCCAGCAGTGAGAACGGGATCAGCAATCAGCCCCAGCATTTT. Its protein product is CASSENGISNQPQHF. This chain uses TRBV2 with TRBJ1-5; D gene unclear. The V gene's germline CDR1 is SNHLY and CDR2 FYNNEI. The V end lost 3 bases, the J end lost 1 base, and 10 bases lay between the germline ends. The CDR3 runs to 15 residues. Together with reference TRBV2 and TRBJ1-5, the CDR3 gives the full variable domain: EPEVTQTPSHQVTQMGQEVILRCVPISNHLYFYWYRQILGQKVEFLVSFYNNEISEKSEIFDDQFSVERPDGSNFTLKIRSTKLEDSAMYFCASSENGISNQPQHFGDGTRLSIL.

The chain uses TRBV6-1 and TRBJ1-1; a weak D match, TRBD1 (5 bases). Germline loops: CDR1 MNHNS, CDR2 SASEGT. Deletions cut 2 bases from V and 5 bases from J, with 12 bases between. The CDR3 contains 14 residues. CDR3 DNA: TGTGCCAGCAGTGAAAGGCAGGGTGGGACTGAAGCTTTCTTT. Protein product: CASSERQGGTEAFF.

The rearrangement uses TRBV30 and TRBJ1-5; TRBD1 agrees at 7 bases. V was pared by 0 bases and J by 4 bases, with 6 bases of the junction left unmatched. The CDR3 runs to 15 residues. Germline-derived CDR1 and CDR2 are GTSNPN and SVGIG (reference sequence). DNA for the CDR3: TGTGCCTGGAGTGTACGGACAGGAGCTAATCAGCCCCAGCATTTT. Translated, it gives CAWSVRTGANQPQHF.

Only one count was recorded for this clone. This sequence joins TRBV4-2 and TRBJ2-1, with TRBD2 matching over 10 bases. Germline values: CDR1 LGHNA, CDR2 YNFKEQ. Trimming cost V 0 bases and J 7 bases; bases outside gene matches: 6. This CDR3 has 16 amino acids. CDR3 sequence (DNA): TGTGCCAGCAGCCAAGATCAACTAGCGGGGACGAATGAGCAGTTCTTC. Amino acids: CASSQDQLAGTNEQFF.

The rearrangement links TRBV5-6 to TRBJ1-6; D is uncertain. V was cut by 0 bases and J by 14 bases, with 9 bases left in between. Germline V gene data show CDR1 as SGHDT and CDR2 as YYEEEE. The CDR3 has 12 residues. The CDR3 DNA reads TGTGCCAGCAGCTTGGTTACGCAGTCCCTCCACTTT. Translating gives CASSLVTQSLHF.

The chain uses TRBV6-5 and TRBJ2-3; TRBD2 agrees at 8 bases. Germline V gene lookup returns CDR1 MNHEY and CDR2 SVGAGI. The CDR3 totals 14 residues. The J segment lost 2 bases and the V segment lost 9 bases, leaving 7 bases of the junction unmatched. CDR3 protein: CASKAGATTDTQYF. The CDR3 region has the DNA TGTGCCAGTAAAGCGGGAGCTACCACAGATACGCAGTATTTT.

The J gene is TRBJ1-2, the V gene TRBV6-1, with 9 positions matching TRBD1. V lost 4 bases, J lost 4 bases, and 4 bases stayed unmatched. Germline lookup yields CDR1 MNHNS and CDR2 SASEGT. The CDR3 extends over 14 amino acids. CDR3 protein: CASSAGQGSYGYTF. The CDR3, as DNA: TGTGCCAGCAGTGCGGGACAGGGCAGCTATGGCTACACCTTC.

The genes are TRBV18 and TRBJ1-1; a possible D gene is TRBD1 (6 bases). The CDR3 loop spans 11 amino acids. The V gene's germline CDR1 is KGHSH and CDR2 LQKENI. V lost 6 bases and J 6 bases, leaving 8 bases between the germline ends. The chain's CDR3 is CASSGTSEAFF. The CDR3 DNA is TGTGCCAGCTCCGGGACATCTGAAGCTTTCTTT.

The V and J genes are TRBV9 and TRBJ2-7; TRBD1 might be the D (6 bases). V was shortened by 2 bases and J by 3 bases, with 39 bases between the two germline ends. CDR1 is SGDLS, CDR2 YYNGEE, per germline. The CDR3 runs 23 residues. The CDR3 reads CASSVRGELPQSSGRGEFYEQYF. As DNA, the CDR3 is TGTGCCAGCAGCGTCAGGGGCGAACTCCCGCAGAGCTCGGGGCGAGGGGAATTCTACGAGCAGTACTTC.

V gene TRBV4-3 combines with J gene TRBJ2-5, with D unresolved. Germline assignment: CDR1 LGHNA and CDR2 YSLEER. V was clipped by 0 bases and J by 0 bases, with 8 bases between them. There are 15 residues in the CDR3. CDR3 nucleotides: TGCGCCAGCAGCCAAGATTACGACTACCAAGAGACCCAGTACTTC. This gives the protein CASSQDYDYQETQYF.

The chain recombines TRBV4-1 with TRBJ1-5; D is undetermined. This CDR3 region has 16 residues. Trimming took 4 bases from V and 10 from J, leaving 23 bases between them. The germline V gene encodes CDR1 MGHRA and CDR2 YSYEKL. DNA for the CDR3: TGCGCCAGCAGCCCCCGCGGGGATGGGGAGATGAATCCCCAGCATTTT. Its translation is CASSPRGDGEMNPQHF.

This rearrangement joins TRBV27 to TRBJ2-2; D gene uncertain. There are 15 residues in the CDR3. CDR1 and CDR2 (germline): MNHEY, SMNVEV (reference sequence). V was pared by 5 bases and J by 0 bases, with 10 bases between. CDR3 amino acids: CASSTVLANTGELFF. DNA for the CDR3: TGTGCCAGCAGTACGGTTTTGGCGAACACCGGGGAGCTGTTTTTT.

Here the CDR3 reads CASSQDPGLAGSGTQYF. CDR3 coding DNA: TGCGCCAGCAGCCAAGATCCGGGACTAGCGGGGTCAGGGACCCAGTACTTC. The chain has TRBV4-1 and TRBJ2-5; TRBD2 agrees at 13 bases. Trimming took 0 bases from V and 7 from J; bases not matched to a gene: 8. CDR1 and CDR2 (germline): MGHRA, YSYEKL. This CDR3 has 17 amino acids.

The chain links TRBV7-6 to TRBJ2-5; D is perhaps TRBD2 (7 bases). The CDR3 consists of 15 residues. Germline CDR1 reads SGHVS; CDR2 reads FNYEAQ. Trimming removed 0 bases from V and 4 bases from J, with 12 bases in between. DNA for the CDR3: TGTGCCAGCAGCTTAGCGGGGGGGCCAGGAGAGACCCAGTACTTC. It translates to CASSLAGGPGETQYF.

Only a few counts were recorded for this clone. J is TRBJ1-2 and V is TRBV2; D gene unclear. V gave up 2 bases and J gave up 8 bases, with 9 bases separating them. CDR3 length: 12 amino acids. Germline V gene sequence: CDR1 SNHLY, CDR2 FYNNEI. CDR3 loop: CASSERVYGYTF. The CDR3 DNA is TGTGCCAGCAGTGAACGGGTTTACGGCTACACCTTC.

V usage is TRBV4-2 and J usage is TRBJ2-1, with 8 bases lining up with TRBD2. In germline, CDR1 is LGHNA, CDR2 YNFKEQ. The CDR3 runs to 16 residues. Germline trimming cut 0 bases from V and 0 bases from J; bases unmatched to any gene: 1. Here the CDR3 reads CASSQEGTSSYNEQFF. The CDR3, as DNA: TGTGCCAGCAGCCAAGAAGGGACTAGCTCCTACAATGAGCAGTTCTTC.

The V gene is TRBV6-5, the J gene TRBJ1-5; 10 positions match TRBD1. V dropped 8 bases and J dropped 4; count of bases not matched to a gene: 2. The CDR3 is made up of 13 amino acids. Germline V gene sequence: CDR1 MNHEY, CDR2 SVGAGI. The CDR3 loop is CASGQGENQPQHF. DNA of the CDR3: TGTGCCAGCGGACAGGGGGAAAATCAGCCCCAGCATTTT.

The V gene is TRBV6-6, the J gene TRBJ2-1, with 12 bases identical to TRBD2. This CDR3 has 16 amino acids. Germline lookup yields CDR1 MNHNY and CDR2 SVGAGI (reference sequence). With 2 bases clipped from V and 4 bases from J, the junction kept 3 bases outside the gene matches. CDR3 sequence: CASSYDLAGGYNEQFF. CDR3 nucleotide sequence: TGTGCCAGCAGTTACGATCTAGCGGGAGGGTACAATGAGCAGTTCTTC.

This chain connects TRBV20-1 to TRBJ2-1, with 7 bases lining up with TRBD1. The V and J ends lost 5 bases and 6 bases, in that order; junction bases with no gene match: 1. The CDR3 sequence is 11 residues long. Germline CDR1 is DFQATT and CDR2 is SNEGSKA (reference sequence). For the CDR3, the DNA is TGCAGTGCTGACAGGGTCAATGAGCAGTTCTTC. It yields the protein CSADRVNEQFF.